The rows below give T cell receptor beta chains drawn from one sample of a study of T-cell reconstitution after alpha-beta-depleted transplantation in children. One entry per CDR3 protein, called by TCRdb with MiXCR from the PCR reads. In the table there are 800,000 to 1,000,000 distinct CDR3 sequences, 25% to 35% of which are singletons. The material was PBMCs, mostly from graft donor cells, obtained 360 days after TCRalphabeta/CD19-depleted stem cell transplant. These receptors all come from a boy under two years old who had a stem cell transplant for SCID, so the T cells may come from the graft donor. Each CDR3 is given with its conserved first and last residue.

j_gene,v_gene,CDR3aa
TRBJ2-3,TRBV4-1,CASSPLGTVPSTDTQYF
TRBJ2-7,TRBV2,CASSERGAGSSYEQYF
TRBJ1-1,TRBV9,CASSVTRTGGAEAFF
TRBJ2-5,TRBV7-9,CASSLASLPSGETQYF
TRBJ1-5,TRBV12-3/TRBV12-4,CASSLVTPGSNQPQHF
TRBJ2-3,TRBV6-1,CASRGTGTTDTQYF
TRBJ2-1,TRBV4-3,CASSQDLRDEQFF
TRBJ1-4,TRBV20-1,CSARDGNRGVGKLFF
TRBJ2-1,TRBV6-1,CASSLTRGPEGEQFF
TRBJ2-7,TRBV6-2/TRBV6-3,CASDRGASYEQYF
TRBJ2-3,TRBV20-1,CSAAHRTSGVPIDTQYF
TRBJ2-7,TRBV5-1,CASSLASDRRDYEQYF
TRBJ2-7,TRBV18,CASSHRVSYEQYF
TRBJ1-1,TRBV5-1,CASTKDRKGSEAFF
TRBJ2-7,TRBV10-3,CAISEFPGTGYEQYF
TRBJ2-7,TRBV5-1,CASSLVAGVSSEQYF
TRBJ2-1,TRBV7-9,CASSFLTSGGPKEQFF
TRBJ2-5,TRBV6-5,CASSYDATQETQYF
TRBJ2-3,TRBV4-2,CASSRWRTVPPGRGYHTDTQYF
TRBJ1-1,TRBV29-1,CSVWGGEAFF
TRBJ2-7,TRBV5-5,CASSLRYPGGYEQYF
TRBJ1-6,TRBV20-1,CSASLDRAYNSPLHF
TRBJ2-2,TRBV10-3,CATGTGPTRFRTGELFF
TRBJ2-5,TRBV18,CASSPFGAAQETQYF
TRBJ2-3,TRBV7-3,CASSYTGSWDTQYF
TRBJ2-5,TRBV15,CATSRDTSRGETQYF
TRBJ1-1,TRBV4-1,CASSQDRSWMNTEAFF
TRBJ2-7,TRBV3-1,CASSQVLKTDRSEQYF
TRBJ2-3,TRBV29-1,CSTAGTGGGFTDTQYF
TRBJ2-7,TRBV6-2/TRBV6-3,CASSVRIGSLTYEQYF
TRBJ2-3,TRBV20-1,CSARDSRGWTSTDTQYF
TRBJ2-1,TRBV24-1,CATSDRQAVEQFF
TRBJ2-1,TRBV7-3,CASSLKGGNEQFF
TRBJ2-5,TRBV12-3/TRBV12-4,CASSSWGAGATRETQYF
TRBJ1-2,TRBV11-2,CASSLVQINSYGYTF
TRBJ2-1,TRBV12-3/TRBV12-4,CASTRDSVLAGSSYNEQFF
TRBJ2-2,TRBV4-2,CASSQEFSSGASPTGELFF
TRBJ1-2,TRBV12-3/TRBV12-4,CASSFPGTPPGLHF
TRBJ1-1,TRBV28,CASSPTGAGLNTEAFF
TRBJ1-4,TRBV19,CASRNRGANEKLFF
TRBJ1-5,TRBV7-2,CASSTQGVGQPQHF
TRBJ2-4,TRBV20-1,CSAFPGRKNIQYF
TRBJ1-1,TRBV18,CASSPSQNNEAFF
TRBJ2-2,TRBV24-1,CATSDLDRDTGELFF
TRBJ2-7,TRBV6-5,CASSYRGGSSYEQYF
TRBJ1-2,TRBV20-1,CSAEPQQGIYGYTF
TRBJ2-3,TRBV3-1,CASSQGAAPDTQYF
TRBJ2-1,TRBV12-3/TRBV12-4,CASSALGQRYNEQFF
TRBJ2-4,TRBV28,CASSQAGPIAKNIQYF
TRBJ2-3,TRBV10-3,CAISEGRESDTQYF
TRBJ2-1,TRBV12-3/TRBV12-4,CASSFSTNNEQFF
TRBJ2-1,TRBV5-1,CASSFQRGVDNEQFF
TRBJ2-3,TRBV2,CASSGGQLRTDTQYF